The text below deals with one T cell receptor (beta chain). The antigen remains undetermined. The CDR3 runs 14 residues. Trimming shortened V by 0 bases and J by 12 bases, and 15 bases separated the two germline ends. CDR1 and CDR2 (germline): SGHTA, FQGTGA. CD45RA+ naive and CD45RA-negative memory subsets were separated from CD4+ cells. The sample belongs to a study of shared clonotypes between healthy human individuals. The overall study: Serving as donors were two women and three men, whose ages spanned 18 to 49. Study-level points and caveats: The study found about 5% of naive CD4 clonotypes shared across a few donors. The sampled material consisted only of blood, and tissue repertoires are likely to differ.

Here immunoSEQ multiplex PCR was the method, and the copy in TCRdb shows in-frame clones only, minus some. The sample carries 2 million to 2.5 million clones, roughly 90% recorded once. The sequence was collected from a man between 18 and 29 years old in good health. Some clones in this sample may be carry-over from other donors' samples. The sample consisted of naive CD4+ T cells from PBMCs. Regarding subset: CD45RA+ positively selected. The chain uses TRBV7-3 and TRBJ2-1, with D possibly TRBD1 on 5 matching bases. CDR3 bases: TGTGCCAGCAGCTTAACATCCGGCAGGGTTTTGCAGTTCTTC. It translates to CASSLTSGRVLQFF. Variable domain in full (rest from reference TRBV7-3 and TRBJ2-1): GAGVSQTPSNKVTEKGKYVELRCDPISGHTALYWYRQSLGQGPEFLIYFQGTGAADDSGLPNDRFFAVRPEGSVSTLKIQRTERGDSAVYLCASSLTSGRVLQFFGPGTRLTVL.